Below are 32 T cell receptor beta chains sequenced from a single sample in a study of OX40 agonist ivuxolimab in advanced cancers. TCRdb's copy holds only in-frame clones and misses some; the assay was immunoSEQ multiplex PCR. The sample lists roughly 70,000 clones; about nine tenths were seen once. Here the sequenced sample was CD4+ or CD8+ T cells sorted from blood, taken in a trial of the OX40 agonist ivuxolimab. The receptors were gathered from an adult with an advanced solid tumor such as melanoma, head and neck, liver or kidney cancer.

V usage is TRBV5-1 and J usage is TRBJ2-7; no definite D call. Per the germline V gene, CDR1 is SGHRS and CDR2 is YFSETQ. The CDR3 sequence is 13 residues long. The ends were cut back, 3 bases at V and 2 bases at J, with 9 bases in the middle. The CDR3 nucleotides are TGCGCCAGCAGCTGGTCTAATCCCTACGAGCAGTACTTC. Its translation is CASSWSNPYEQYF.

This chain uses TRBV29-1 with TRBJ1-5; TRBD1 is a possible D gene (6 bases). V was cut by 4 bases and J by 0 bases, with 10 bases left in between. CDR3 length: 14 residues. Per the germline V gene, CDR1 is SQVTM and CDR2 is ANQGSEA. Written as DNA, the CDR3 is TGCAGCGTTGCGACAGGTAATAGCAATCAGCCCCAGCATTTT. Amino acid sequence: CSVATGNSNQPQHF.

The CDR3 DNA sequence: TGTGCCTGGAGTGCGACAGTGGGCGAGCAGTACTTC. This codes for CAWSATVGEQYF. The gene calls are TRBV30 and TRBJ2-7; tentative D call: TRBD1 (5 bases). The CDR3 consists of 12 residues. Between the trimmed V and J ends, which lost 1 base and 6 bases, there was a span of 10 bases. Germline V gene data show CDR1 as GTSNPN and CDR2 as SVGIG (reference sequence).

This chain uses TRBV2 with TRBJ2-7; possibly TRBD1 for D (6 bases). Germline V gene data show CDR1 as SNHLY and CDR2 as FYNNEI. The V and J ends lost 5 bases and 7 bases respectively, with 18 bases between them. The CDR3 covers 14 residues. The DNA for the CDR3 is TGTGCCAGCAGTCAAACGGAACAGGGTGGAGAGCAGTACTTC. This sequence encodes CASSQTEQGGEQYF.

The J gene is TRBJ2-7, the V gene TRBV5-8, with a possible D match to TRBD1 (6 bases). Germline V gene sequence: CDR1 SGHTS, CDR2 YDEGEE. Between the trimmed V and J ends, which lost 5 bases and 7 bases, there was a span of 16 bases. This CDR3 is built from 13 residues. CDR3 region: CASRPTGYGEQYF. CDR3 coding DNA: TGTGCCAGCAGGCCCACAGGGTACGGGGAGCAGTACTTC.

The CDR3 loop is CASRTRTGSLSYNSPLHF. The CDR3 region has the DNA TGTGCCAGCAGGACGAGGACAGGGAGCTTATCCTATAATTCACCCCTCCACTTT. The chain is built from TRBV28 and TRBJ1-6; 8 nucleotides agree with TRBD1. The CDR3 extends over 18 amino acids. Germline V gives CDR1 MDHEN, CDR2 SYDVKM. The junction had 11 bases not matched to a gene; V was cut back by 6 bases and J by 1 base.

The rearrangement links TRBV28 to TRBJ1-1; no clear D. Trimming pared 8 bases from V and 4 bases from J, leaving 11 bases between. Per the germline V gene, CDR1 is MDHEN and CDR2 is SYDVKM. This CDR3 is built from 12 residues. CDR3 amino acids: CASREGRTEAFF. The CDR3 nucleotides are TGTGCCAGCCGCGAGGGCCGCACTGAAGCTTTCTTT.

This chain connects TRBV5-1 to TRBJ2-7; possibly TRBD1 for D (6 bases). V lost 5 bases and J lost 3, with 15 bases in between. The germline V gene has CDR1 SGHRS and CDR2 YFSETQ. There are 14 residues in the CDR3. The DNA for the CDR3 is TGCGCCAGCAGAAGAACAGGGCGATTCTACGAGCAGTACTTC. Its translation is CASRRTGRFYEQYF.

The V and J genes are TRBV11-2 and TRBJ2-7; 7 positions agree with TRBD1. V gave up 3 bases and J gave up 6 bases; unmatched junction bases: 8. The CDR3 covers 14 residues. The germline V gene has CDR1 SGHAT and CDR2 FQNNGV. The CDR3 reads CASSFTGTAGEQYF. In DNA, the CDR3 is TGTGCCAGCAGCTTTACCGGGACAGCCGGCGAGCAGTACTTC.

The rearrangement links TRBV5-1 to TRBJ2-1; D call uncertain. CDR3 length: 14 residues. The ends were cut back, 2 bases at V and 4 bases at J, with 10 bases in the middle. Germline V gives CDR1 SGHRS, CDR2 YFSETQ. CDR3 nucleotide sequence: TGCGCCAGCAGCTTCGACCAGCGATACAATGAGCAGTTCTTC. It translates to CASSFDQRYNEQFF.

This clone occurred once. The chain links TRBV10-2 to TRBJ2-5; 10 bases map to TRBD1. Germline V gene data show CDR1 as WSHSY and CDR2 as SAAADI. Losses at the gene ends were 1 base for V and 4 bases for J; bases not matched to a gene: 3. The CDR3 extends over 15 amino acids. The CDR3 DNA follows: TGCGCCAGCAGTGAGTTCGACAGGGGGCGAGAGACCCAGTACTTC. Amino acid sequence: CASSEFDRGRETQYF.

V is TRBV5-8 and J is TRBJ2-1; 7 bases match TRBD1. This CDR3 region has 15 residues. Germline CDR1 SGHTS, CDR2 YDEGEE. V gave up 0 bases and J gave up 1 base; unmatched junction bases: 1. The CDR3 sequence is CASSLEQGSYNEQFF. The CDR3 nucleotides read TGTGCCAGCAGCTTGGAACAGGGGTCCTACAATGAGCAGTTCTTC.

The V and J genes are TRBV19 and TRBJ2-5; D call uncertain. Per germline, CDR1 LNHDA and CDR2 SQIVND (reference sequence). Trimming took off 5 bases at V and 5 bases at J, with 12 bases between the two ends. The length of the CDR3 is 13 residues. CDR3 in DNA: TGTGCCAGTAGTTCGGGCCGAGCGGAGACCCAGTACTTC. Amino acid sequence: CASSSGRAETQYF.

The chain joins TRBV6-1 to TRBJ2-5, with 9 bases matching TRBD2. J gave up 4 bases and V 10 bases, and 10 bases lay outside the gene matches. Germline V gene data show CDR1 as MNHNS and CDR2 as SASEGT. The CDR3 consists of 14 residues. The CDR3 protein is CATLSLAGVETQYF. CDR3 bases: TGTGCCACCCTTTCCTTAGCGGGAGTAGAGACCCAGTACTTC.

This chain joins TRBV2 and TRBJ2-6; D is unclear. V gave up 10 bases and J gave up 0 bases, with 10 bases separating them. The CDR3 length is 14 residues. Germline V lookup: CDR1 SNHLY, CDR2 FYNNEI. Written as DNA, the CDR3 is TGTGCCACCACTTGGAGCTCTGGGGCCAACGTCCTGACTTTC. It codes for CATTWSSGANVLTF.

As DNA, the CDR3 is TGTGCCAGCTCACCACGAAGGCAGGGTTCGAACGAGCAGTACTTC. This codes for CASSPRRQGSNEQYF. The rearrangement joins TRBV18 to TRBJ2-7; D is possibly TRBD1 (5 bases). Trimming removed 1 base at V and 5 bases at J, with 15 bases between. Germline CDR1 reads KGHSH; CDR2 reads LQKENI. This CDR3 spans 15 amino acids.

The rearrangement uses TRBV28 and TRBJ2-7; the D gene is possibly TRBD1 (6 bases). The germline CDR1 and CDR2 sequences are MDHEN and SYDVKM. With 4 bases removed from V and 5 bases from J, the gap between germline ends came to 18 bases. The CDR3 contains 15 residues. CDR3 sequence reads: CASSSFRGGADEQYF. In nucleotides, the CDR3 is TGTGCCAGCAGTTCTTTCAGGGGTGGAGCCGACGAGCAGTACTTC.

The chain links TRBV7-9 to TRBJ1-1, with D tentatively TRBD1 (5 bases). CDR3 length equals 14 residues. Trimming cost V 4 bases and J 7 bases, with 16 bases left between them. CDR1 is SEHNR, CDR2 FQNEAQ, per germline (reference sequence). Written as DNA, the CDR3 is TGTGCCAGCAGCTCACTTGAGAGGGGCCATGAAGCTTTCTTT. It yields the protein CASSSLERGHEAFF.

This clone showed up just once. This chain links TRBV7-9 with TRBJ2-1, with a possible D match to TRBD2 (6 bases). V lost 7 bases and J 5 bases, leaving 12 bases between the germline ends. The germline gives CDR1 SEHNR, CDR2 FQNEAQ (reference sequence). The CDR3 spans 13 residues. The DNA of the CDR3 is TGTGCCAGCAACCCCCCGGGGGACAATGAGCAGTTCTTC. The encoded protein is CASNPPGDNEQFF.

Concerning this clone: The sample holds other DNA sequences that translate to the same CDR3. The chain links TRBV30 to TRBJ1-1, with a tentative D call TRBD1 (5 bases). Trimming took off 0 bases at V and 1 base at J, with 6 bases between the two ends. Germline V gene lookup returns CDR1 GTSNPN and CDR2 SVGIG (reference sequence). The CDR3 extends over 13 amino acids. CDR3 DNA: TGTGCCTGGAGTGTGGGGGGGAACACTGAAGCTTTCTTT. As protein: CAWSVGGNTEAFF. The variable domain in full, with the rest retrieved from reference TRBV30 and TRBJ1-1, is SQTIHQWPATLVQPVGSPLSLECTVEGTSNPNLYWYRQAAGRGLQLLFYSVGIGQISSEVPQNLSASRPQDRQFILSSKKLLLSDSGFYLCAWSVGGNTEAFFGQGTRLTVV.

CDR3 nucleotide sequence: TGTGCCAGCTCCTCAGCGGGAGTCCGGTCCGAGCAGTACTTC. Protein product: CASSSAGVRSEQYF. V and J are TRBV18 and TRBJ2-7, with 8 bases fitting TRBD2. Germline V gene data show CDR1 as KGHSH and CDR2 as LQKENI. V lost 6 bases, J lost 6 bases, and 10 bases stayed unmatched. This CDR3 contains 14 residues.

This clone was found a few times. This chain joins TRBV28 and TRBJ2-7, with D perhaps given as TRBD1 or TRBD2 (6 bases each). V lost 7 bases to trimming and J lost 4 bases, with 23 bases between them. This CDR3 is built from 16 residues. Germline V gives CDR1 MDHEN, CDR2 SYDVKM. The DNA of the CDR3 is TGTGCCAGCAATTATCGGGGGCGGAGAGGGCTGTACGAGCAGTACTTC. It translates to CASNYRGRRGLYEQYF.

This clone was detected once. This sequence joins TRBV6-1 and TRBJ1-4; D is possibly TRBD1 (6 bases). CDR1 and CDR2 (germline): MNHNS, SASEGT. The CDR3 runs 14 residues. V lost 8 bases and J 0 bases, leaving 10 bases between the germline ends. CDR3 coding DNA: TGTGCCAGCGGGGGGGGCGCAACTAATGAAAAACTGTTTTTT. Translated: CASGGGATNEKLFF.

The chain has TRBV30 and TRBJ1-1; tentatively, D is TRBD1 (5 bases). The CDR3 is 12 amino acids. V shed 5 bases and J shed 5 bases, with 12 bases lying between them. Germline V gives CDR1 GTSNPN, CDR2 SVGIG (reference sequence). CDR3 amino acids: CAWFGGGTEAFF. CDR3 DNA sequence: TGTGCCTGGTTTGGGGGGGGGACTGAAGCTTTCTTT.

CDR3 region: CASRRLEAGYGNQPQHF. The DNA of the CDR3 is TGTGCCAGCAGACGACTTGAGGCGGGGTATGGCAATCAGCCCCAGCATTTT. The chain combines TRBV28 with TRBJ1-5; no definite D call. The germline CDR1 and CDR2 sequences are MDHEN and SYDVKM. V lost 6 bases and J 2 bases, leaving 20 bases between the germline ends. This CDR3 has 17 residues.

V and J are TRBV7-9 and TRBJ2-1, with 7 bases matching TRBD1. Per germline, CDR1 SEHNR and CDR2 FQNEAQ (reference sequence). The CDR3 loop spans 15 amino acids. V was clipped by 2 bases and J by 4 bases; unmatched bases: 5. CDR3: CASSLFTGQYNEQFF. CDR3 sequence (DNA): TGTGCCAGCAGCTTATTCACGGGACAGTACAATGAGCAGTTCTTC.

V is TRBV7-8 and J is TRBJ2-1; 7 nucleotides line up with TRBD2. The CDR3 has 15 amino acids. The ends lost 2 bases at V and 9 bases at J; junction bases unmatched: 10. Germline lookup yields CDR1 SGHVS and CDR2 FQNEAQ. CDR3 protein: CASSLPSAGVFEQFF. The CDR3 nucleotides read TGTGCCAGCAGCTTACCATCGGCGGGAGTCTTTGAGCAGTTCTTC.

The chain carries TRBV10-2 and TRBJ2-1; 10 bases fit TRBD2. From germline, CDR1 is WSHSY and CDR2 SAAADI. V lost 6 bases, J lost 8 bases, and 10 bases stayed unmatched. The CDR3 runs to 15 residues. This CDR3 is CASRAGTSVRDEQFF. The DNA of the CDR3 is TGCGCCAGCAGAGCCGGGACTAGCGTTCGCGATGAGCAGTTCTTC.

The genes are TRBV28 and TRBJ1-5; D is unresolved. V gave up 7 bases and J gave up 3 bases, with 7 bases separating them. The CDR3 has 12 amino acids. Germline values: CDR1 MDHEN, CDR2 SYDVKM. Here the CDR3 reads CASTVNNQPQHF. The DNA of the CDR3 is TGTGCCAGCACCGTGAACAATCAGCCCCAGCATTTT.

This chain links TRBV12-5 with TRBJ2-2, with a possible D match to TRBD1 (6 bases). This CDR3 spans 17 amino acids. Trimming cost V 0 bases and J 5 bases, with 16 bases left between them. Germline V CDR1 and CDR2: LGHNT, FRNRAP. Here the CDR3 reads CASGLVLTGSGTGELFF. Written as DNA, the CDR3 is TGTGCTAGTGGTTTGGTACTCACAGGGTCGGGTACCGGGGAGCTGTTTTTT.

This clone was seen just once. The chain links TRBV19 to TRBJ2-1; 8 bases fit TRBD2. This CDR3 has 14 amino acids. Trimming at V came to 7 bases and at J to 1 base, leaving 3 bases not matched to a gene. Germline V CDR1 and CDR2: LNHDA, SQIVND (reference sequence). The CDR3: CASNQRGSYNEQFF. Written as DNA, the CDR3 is TGTGCCAGTAATCAGCGGGGGTCCTACAATGAGCAGTTCTTC.

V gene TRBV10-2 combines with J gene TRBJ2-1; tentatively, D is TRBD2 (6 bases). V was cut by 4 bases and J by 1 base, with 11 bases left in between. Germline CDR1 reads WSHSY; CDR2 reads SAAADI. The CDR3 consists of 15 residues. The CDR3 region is CASSGLANSYNEQFF. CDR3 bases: TGCGCCAGCAGTGGGCTAGCGAATTCCTACAATGAGCAGTTCTTC.